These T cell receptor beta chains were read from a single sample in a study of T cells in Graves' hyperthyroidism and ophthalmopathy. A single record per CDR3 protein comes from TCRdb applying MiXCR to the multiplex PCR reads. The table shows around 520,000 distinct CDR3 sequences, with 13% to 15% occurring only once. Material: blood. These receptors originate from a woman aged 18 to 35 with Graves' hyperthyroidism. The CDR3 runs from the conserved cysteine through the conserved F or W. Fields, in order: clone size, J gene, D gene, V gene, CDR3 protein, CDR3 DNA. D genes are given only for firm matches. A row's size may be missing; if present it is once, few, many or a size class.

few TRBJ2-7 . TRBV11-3 CASSLDQRVTYEQYF TGTGCCAGCAGCTTAGATCAGCGGGTTACCTACGAGCAGTACTTC
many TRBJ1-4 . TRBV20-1 CSARIMWVGDEKLFF TGCAGTGCTAGAATAATGTGGGTAGGAGATGAAAAACTGTTTTTT
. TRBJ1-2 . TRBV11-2 CASSPEGGGDGYTF TGTGCCAGCAGCCCAGAGGGTGGAGGCGATGGCTACACCTTC
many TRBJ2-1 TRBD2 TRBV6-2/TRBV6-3 CASSSLTSGSVDEQFF TGTGCCAGCAGTTCCTTGACTAGCGGGAGTGTCGATGAGCAGTTCTTC
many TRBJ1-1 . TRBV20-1 CSAHGDWVGTEAFF TGCAGTGCTCACGGGGATTGGGTAGGGACTGAAGCTTTCTTT
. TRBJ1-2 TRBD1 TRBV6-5 CASSSWTGTYGYTF TGTGCCAGCAGTTCCTGGACAGGAACCTATGGCTACACCTTC
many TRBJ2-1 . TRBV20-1 CSARLAGPSYNEQFF TGCAGTGCTAGATTGGCGGGGCCCTCCTACAATGAGCAGTTCTTC
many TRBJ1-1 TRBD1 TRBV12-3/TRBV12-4 CASSLAQDRYMNTEAFF TGTGCCAGCAGTTTAGCGCAGGACAGGTACATGAACACTGAAGCTTTCTTT
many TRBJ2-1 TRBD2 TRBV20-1 CSARETSGRGDEQFF TGCAGTGCTAGAGAAACTAGCGGGAGAGGAGACGAGCAGTTCTTC
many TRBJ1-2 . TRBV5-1 CASSLNVAGLYGYTF TGCGCCAGCAGCTTGAACGTCGCAGGGCTCTATGGCTACACCTTC
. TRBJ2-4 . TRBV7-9 CASSPPGRPKNIQYF TGTGCCAGCAGCCCCCCGGGACGGCCCAAAAACATTCAGTACTTC
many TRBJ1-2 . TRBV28 CASSFGRIGYTF TGTGCCAGCAGTTTTGGCCGTATCGGCTACACCTTC
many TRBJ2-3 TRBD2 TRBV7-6 CASSSRLAGEHTQYF TGTGCCAGCAGCTCGCGACTAGCGGGAGAACATACGCAGTATTTT
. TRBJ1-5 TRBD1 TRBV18 CASSIDRGRVQPQHF TGTGCCAGCTCCATAGACAGGGGCAGGGTTCAGCCCCAGCATTTT
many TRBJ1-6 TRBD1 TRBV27 CASSLVGTGVRRYNSPLHF TGTGCCAGCAGTTTAGTAGGGACAGGGGTTCGTAGATATAATTCACCCCTCCACTTT
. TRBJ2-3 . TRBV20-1 CSATKLAKVSQYF TGCAGTGCTACTAAGCTAGCGAAGGTGTCGCAGTATTTT
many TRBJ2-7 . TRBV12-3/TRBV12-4 CASKAGGGSSYEQYF TGTGCCAGCAAGGCTGGGGGCGGAAGCTCCTACGAGCAGTACTTC
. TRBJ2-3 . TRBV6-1 CASSAPGLTTQYF TGTGCCAGCAGTGCCCCGGGACTTACTACGCAGTATTTT
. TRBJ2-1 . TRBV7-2 CASSLELGPGHKFF TGTGCCAGCAGCTTAGAGCTCGGCCCGGGACACAAGTTCTTC
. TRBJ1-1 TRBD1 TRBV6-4 CASSELTGGRTEAFF TGTGCCAGCAGTGAACTGACAGGGGGACGAACTGAAGCTTTCTTT
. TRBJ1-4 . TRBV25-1 CASSEIGGPNEKLFF TGTGCCAGCAGTGAAATCGGGGGGCCTAATGAAAAACTGTTTTTT
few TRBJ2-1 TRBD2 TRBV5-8 CASSFPFSGSGTEQFF TGTGCCAGCAGCTTCCCGTTTAGCGGGAGCGGGACTGAGCAGTTCTTC
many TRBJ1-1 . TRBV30 CAWSVSVNTEAFF TGTGCCTGGAGTGTATCGGTGAACACTGAAGCTTTCTTT
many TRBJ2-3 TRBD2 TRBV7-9 CASSFRTSGIADTQYF TGTGCCAGCAGCTTCAGGACTAGCGGGATAGCAGATACGCAGTATTTT
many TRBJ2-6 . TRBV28 CASSEPSSPGANVLTF TGTGCCAGCAGTGAGCCGAGTAGTCCGGGGGCCAACGTCCTGACTTTC
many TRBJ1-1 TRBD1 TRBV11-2 CASSAVLGTGERGTEAFF TGTGCCAGCAGTGCCGTCCTCGGGACAGGGGAGAGAGGCACTGAAGCTTTCTTT
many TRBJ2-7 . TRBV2 CASRSDTSLEQYF TGTGCCAGCAGATCGGACACATCTCTCGAGCAGTACTTC
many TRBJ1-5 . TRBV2 CASNPGQTNQPQHF TGTGCCAGCAACCCTGGACAAACCAATCAGCCCCAGCATTTT
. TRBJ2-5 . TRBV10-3 CAISPRDQETQYF TGTGCCATCAGTCCCAGGGACCAAGAGACCCAGTACTTC